These T cell receptor beta chains were read from a single sample in a study of cytomegalovirus exposure and HLA in healthy donors. Generated by immunoSEQ multiplex PCR, the TCRdb table keeps only in-frame clones and is missing some. Among about 120,000 clones, about 73% were seen once, and the ten largest hold around 3%. The specimen sequenced was PBMCs. The source is a woman under 40 in good health and CMV-seropositive. CDR3s include the opening cysteine and the closing phenylalanine or tryptophan. The order of the fields is V gene, clone size, D gene, CDR3 length, J gene, CDR3 DNA, CDR3 protein. D genes are given only for firm matches. Clone sizes are given selectively: once, few, many, or a class where the clone is expanded.

TRBV14,-,-,13,TRBJ2-7,TGTGCCAGCAGCCAAGATCTGGCTGCCGAGCAGTACTTC,CASSQDLAAEQYF
TRBV14,-,-,14,TRBJ1-2,TGTGCCAGCAGCCAGTTAATAGGAGTGGGTGGCTACACCTTC,CASSQLIGVGGYTF
TRBV18,-,-,11,TRBJ1-6,TGTGCCAGCTCGCAGCAGGGGCCCCTCCACTTT,CASSQQGPLHF
TRBV5-4,-,TRBD2,14,TRBJ2-5,TGTGCCAGCAGCAGGGGAGGGGTACAAGAGACCCAGTACTTC,CASSRGGVQETQYF
TRBV6-5,-,-,15,TRBJ2-7,TGTGCCAGCAAAACCAGCCGGGACACTTTTTACGAGCAGTACTTC,CASKTSRDTFYEQYF
TRBV5-4,-,TRBD2,16,TRBJ2-3,TGTGCCAGCAGCCCGACGGGCGGGGGGACAACAGATACGCAGTATTTT,CASSPTGGGTTDTQYF
TRBV4-2,-,TRBD2,17,TRBJ2-5,TGTGCCAGCAGCCAAGATCGGACTAGCGGGGGGATAGAGACCCAGTACTTC,CASSQDRTSGGIETQYF
TRBV30,-,TRBD1,16,TRBJ2-5,TGTGCCTGGAGACAATCGGGAAGGGGGCGCTGGGAGACCCAGTACTTC,CAWRQSGRGRWETQYF
TRBV4-3,-,TRBD1,16,TRBJ2-3,TGCGCCAGCAGCCAACGACAGGGGCTTAGCACAGATACGCAGTATTTT,CASSQRQGLSTDTQYF
TRBV7-2,-,TRBD1,14,TRBJ2-1,TGTGCCAGCAGTCCGAAGGGGGCAGGCAATGAGCAGTTCTTC,CASSPKGAGNEQFF
TRBV21-1,-,-,16,TRBJ1-3,TGTGCCAGCAGCAAACAGGGGATGGGGTCTGGAAACACCATATATTTT,CASSKQGMGSGNTIYF
TRBV4-1,-,TRBD1,15,TRBJ2-7,TGCGCCAGCAGCCGCGGGGACAGGGGGGGCGACGAGCAGTACTTC,CASSRGDRGGDEQYF
TRBV7-3,-,-,12,TRBJ1-1,TGTGCCAGCAGTCGGGATGGGACTGAAGCTTTCTTT,CASSRDGTEAFF
TRBV7-2,-,-,12,TRBJ1-6,TGTGCCAGCAGCACGAGAAATTCACCCCTCCACTTT,CASSTRNSPLHF
TRBV11-2,-,-,14,TRBJ1-4,TGTGCCAGCAGCCAGAGCGCAACTAATGAAAAACTGTTTTTT,CASSQSATNEKLFF
TRBV5-1,-,-,12,TRBJ2-7,TGCGCCAGCAGCCCCCGGGTGGGCGAGCAGTACTTC,CASSPRVGEQYF
TRBV4-1,-,-,14,TRBJ1-2,TGCGCCAGCAGCCAAGCCCCGGAGATCTATGGCTACACCTTC,CASSQAPEIYGYTF
TRBV27,-,TRBD1,15,TRBJ1-2,TGTGCCAGCAGTCCTGAACCTGGACAGGGAGGTGGCTACACCTTC,CASSPEPGQGGGYTF
TRBV28,-,-,12,TRBJ1-1,TGTGCCAGCAGTTTGTTGAGAACTGAAGCTTTCTTT,CASSLLRTEAFF
TRBV18,-,-,14,TRBJ2-7,TGTGCCAGCTCACCCCCAGGGAAATACGACGAGCAGTACTTC,CASSPPGKYDEQYF
TRBV7-9,-,-,15,TRBJ1-6,TGTGCCAGCAGCTCGGGGGGCGACTGGAGCTCACCCCTCCACTTT,CASSSGGDWSSPLHF
TRBV7-2,-,TRBD1,17,TRBJ2-6,TGTGCCAGCAGCCAGGGGACAGGGGCTGCTGGGGCCAACGTCCTGACTTTC,CASSQGTGAAGANVLTF
TRBV7-2,-,TRBD2,17,TRBJ2-5,TGTGCCAGCAGCCTCAACGTAGCGGGGGCCTGGTCGGAGACCCAGTACTTC,CASSLNVAGAWSETQYF
TRBV5-4,few,TRBD2,18,TRBJ2-3,TGTGCCAGCAGCCCCTCGGCTAGCGGGGGGGCTCACATCAATACGCAGTATTTT,CASSPSASGGAHINTQYF
TRBV5-5,-,-,15,TRBJ2-7,TGTGCCAGCAGCTTGGAGGCCATCGAGGGTTCCAAGCAGTACTTC,CASSLEAIEGSKQYF
TRBV4-2,few,TRBD1,18,TRBJ2-6,TGTGCCAGCAGCCAAGAGGGGGTGGACAGGTTGGGGGCCAACGTCCTGACTTTC,CASSQEGVDRLGANVLTF
TRBV5-4,-,TRBD2,18,TRBJ2-7,TGTGCCAGCAGCTCTGACCTAGCGGGGGGCACTAGCTCCTACGAGCAGTACTTC,CASSSDLAGGTSSYEQYF
TRBV14,medium-sized,-,15,TRBJ2-3,TGTGCCAGCAGCCGCATGCAGGCCAGCACAGATACGCAGTATTTT,CASSRMQASTDTQYF
TRBV28,-,TRBD1,13,TRBJ2-3,TGTGCCAGCAGTACAGGGGTCGTAGATACGCAGTATTTT,CASSTGVVDTQYF
TRBV2,-,-,13,TRBJ2-7,TGTGCCAGCAGCCCCCTTACTAAATACGAGCAGTACTTC,CASSPLTKYEQYF
TRBV30,-,TRBD1,16,TRBJ1-1,TGTGCCTGGAGTGTGGCGGGGACAGGGGGGGGGACTGAAGCTTTCTTT,CAWSVAGTGGGTEAFF
TRBV11-2,-,TRBD1,13,TRBJ1-1,TGTGCCAGCAGCTCAGGGGGAAGAACTGAAGCTTTCTTT,CASSSGGRTEAFF
TRBV9,-,-,16,TRBJ1-3,TGTGCCAGCAGCGTAGGGCAGGAGGGCTCTGGAAACACCATATATTTT,CASSVGQEGSGNTIYF
TRBV5-1,-,-,13,TRBJ1-3,TGCGCCAGCAGCCCTTACTCTGGAAACACCATATATTTT,CASSPYSGNTIYF
TRBV7-2,-,-,14,TRBJ2-7,TGTGCCAGCAGCGACCAAGCCGCGGCAACCGAGCAGTACTTC,CASSDQAAATEQYF
TRBV7-6,-,-,13,TRBJ1-2,TGTGCCAGCAGCTCCGACATCCTCTATGGCTACACCTTC,CASSSDILYGYTF